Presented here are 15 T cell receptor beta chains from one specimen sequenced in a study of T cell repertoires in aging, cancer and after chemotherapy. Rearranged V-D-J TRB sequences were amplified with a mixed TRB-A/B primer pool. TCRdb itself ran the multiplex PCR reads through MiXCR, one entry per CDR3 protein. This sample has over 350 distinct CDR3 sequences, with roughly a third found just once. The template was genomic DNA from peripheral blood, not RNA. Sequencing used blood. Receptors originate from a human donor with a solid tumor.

The DNA for the CDR3 is TGCGCCAGCAGCCTGAATGCCCCTACCGACACCGGGGAGCTGTTTTTT. Residues: CASSLNAPTDTGELFF. The rearrangement uses TRBV5-1 and TRBJ2-2; D remains ambiguous. Trimming took off 4 bases at V and 3 bases at J, with 16 bases between the two ends. Looked up from germline, CDR1 is SGHRS and CDR2 is YFSETQ. This CDR3 has 16 residues.

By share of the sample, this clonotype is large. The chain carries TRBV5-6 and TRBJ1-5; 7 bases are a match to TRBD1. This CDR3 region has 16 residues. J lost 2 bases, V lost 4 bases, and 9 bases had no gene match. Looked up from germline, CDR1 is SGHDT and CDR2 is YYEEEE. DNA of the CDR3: TGTGCCAGCAGCCTCCGAACAGGGGTTGGCAATCAGCCCCAGCATTTT. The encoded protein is CASSLRTGVGNQPQHF.

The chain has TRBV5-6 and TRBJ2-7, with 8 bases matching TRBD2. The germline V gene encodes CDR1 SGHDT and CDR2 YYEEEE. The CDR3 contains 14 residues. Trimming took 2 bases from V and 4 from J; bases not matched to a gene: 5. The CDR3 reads CASSFQREWYEQYV. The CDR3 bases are TGTGCCAGCAGCTTCCAGCGGGAGTGGTACGAGCAGTACGTC.

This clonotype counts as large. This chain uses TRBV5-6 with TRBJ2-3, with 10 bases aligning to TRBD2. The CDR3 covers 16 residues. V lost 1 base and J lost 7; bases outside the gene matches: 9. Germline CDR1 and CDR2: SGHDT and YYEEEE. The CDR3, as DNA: TGTGCCAGCAGCTTGTGGCTAGCGGGAGATATGAATACGCAGTATTTT. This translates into CASSLWLAGDMNTQYF.

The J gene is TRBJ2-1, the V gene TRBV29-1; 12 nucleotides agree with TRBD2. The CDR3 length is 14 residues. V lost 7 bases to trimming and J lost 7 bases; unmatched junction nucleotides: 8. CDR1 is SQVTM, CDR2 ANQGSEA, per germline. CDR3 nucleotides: TGCAGCGCTGGGAGACTAGCGGGAGCAAATGAGCAGTTCTTC. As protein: CSAGRLAGANEQFF.

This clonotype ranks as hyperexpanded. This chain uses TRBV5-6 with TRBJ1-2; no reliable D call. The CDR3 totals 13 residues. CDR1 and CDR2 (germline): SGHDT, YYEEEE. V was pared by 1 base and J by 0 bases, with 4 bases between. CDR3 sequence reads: CASSLTANYGYTF. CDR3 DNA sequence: TGTGCCAGCAGCTTGACAGCTAACTATGGCTACACCTTC.

CDR3: CASSISFASVYNYTF. The DNA of the CDR3 is TGTGCCAGTAGTATTTCGTTCGCCTCAGTCTATAACTACACCTTC. The chain recombines TRBV19 with TRBJ1-2; no firm D call. Germline V lookup: CDR1 LNHDA, CDR2 SQIVND (reference sequence). CDR3 length: 15 residues. Trimming left V 3 bases short and J 10 bases short, with 21 bases between.

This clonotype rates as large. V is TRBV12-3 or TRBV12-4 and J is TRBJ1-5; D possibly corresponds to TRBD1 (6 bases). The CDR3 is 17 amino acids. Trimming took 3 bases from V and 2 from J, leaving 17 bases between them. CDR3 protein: CASSFNRGLAGNQPQHF. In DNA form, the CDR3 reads TGTGCCAGCAGTTTTAATCGGGGGCTGGCGGGCAATCAGCCCCAGCATTTT.

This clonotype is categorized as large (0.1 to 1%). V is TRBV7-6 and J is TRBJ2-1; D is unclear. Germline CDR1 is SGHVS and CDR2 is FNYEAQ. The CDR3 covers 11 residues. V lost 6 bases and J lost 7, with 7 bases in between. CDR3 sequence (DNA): TGTGCCAGCAGGATAGGGAATGAGCAGTTCTTC. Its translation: CASRIGNEQFF.

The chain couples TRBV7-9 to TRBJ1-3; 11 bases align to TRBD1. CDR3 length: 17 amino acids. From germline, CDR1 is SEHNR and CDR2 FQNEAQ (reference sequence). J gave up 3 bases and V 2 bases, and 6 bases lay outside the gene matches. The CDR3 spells CASSLRGQGAFGNTIYF. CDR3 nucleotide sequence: TGTGCCAGCAGCTTACGTGGACAGGGGGCTTTTGGAAACACCATATATTTT.

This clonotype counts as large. CDR3 residues: CASSYSIWGTSFYEQYF. As DNA, the CDR3 is TGTGCCAGCAGTTACTCGATTTGGGGGACTAGCTTCTACGAGCAGTACTTC. V is TRBV6-2 or TRBV6-3 and J is TRBJ2-7, with 9 bases that match TRBD2. The junction had 9 bases not matched to a gene; V was cut back by 0 bases and J by 3 bases. CDR3 length equals 17 residues. Germline CDR1 and CDR2: MNHEY and SVGEGT.

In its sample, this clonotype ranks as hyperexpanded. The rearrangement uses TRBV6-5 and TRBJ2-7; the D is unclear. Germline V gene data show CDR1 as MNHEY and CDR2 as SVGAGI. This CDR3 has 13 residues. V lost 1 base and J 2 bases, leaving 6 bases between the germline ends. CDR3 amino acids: CASSYYGPYEQYF. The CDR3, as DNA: TGTGCCAGCAGTTACTACGGCCCCTACGAGCAGTACTTC.

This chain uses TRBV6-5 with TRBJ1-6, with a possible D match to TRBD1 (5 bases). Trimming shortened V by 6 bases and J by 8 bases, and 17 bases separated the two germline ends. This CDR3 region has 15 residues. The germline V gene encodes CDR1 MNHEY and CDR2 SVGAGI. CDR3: CASSEDNSSDSPLHF. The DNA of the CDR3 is TGTGCCAGCAGCGAGGACAACTCCTCGGATTCACCCCTCCACTTT.

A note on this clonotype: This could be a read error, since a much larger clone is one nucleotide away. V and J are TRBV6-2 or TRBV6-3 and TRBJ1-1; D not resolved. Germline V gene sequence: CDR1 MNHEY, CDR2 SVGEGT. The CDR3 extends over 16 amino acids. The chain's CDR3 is CASSNFRRVPNTKAFF. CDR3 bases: TGTGCCAGCAGCAACTTCCGTCGGGTTCCGAACACTAAAGCTTTCTTT.

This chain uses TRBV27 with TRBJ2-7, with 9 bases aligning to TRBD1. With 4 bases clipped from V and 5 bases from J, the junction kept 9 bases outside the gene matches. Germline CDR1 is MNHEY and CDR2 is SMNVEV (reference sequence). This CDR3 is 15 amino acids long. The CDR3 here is CASSYSGQGIDEQYF. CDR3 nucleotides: TGTGCCAGCAGTTACTCAGGACAGGGGATCGACGAGCAGTACTTC.